The rows below give T cell receptor beta chains drawn from one sample of a study of blood T cells in healthy people across ages. TCRdb processed the 5' RACE reads anew with MiXCR; each CDR3 protein has one entry. The table records under 950,000 distinct CDR3 sequences, 22% of them present only once. The sample taken for sequencing was blood. The receptor source for this set is a man in his 70s in good health. The CDR3 runs from the conserved cysteine through the conserved F or W. A D gene is named only where the DNA matches it firmly. Some rows have no size entry. The others give once, few or many, or a class for an expanded clone.

d_gene	v_gene	abundance	j_gene	CDR3aa	CDR3nt
-	TRBV21-1	few	TRBJ1-5	CASSKGHSQPQHF	TGTGCCAGCAGCAAGGGTCACAGTCAGCCCCAGCATTTT
-	TRBV7-2	many	TRBJ2-3	CASSLAGFSTDTQYF	TGTGCCAGCAGCTTAGCAGGTTTCAGCACAGATACGCAGTATTTT
TRBD1	TRBV5-6	-	TRBJ1-1	CASSVTGQGGTEAFF	TGTGCCAGCAGCGTCACGGGACAGGGGGGAACTGAAGCTTTCTTT
-	TRBV18	-	TRBJ2-1	CASSPIRGLHNEQFF	TGTGCCAGCTCGCCCATCCGGGGCCTACACAATGAGCAGTTCTTC
-	TRBV28	few	TRBJ1-3	CASSKLSSGNTIYF	TGTGCCAGCAGTAAATTAAGCTCCGGAAACACCATATATTTT
-	TRBV5-1	few	TRBJ2-4	CASSRGTQHAKNIQYF	TGCGCCAGCAGCCGGGGGACACAACACGCCAAAAACATTCAGTACTTC
TRBD2	TRBV3-1	few	TRBJ2-4	CASSPSISRSRAGDLAKNIQYF	TGTGCCAGCAGCCCATCGATCTCTAGAAGCCGGGCGGGGGATCTAGCCAAAAACATTCAGTACTTC
-	TRBV20-1	-	TRBJ1-3	CSAPGQLSGNTIYF	TGCAGTGCTCCCGGACAGCTCTCTGGAAACACCATATATTTT
-	TRBV9	-	TRBJ1-2	CASSVRDIHYGYTF	TGTGCCAGCAGCGTCCGGGACATCCACTATGGCTACACCTTC
-	TRBV11-2	-	TRBJ1-1	CASSLRGTMNTEAFF	TGTGCCAGCAGCTTAAGGGGGACGATGAACACTGAAGCTTTCTTT
-	TRBV6-2/TRBV6-3	few	TRBJ2-1	CASSSQKHEQFF	TGTGCCAGCAGTAGCCAGAAGCATGAGCAGTTCTTC
-	TRBV5-1	few	TRBJ2-3	CASIDRSTSTDTQYF	TGCGCCAGCATCGACCGGAGTACTAGCACAGATACGCAGTATTTT
-	TRBV12-3/TRBV12-4	-	TRBJ1-5	CASRGSTDVGPQHF	TGTGCCAGCAGGGGATCGACGGACGTGGGGCCCCAGCATTTT
-	TRBV29-1	few	TRBJ1-2	CSAEGGAYIYGYTF	TGCAGCGCCGAGGGAGGGGCGTACATCTATGGCTACACCTTC
-	TRBV7-9	few	TRBJ1-2	CASSADLSRGVYGYTF	TGTGCCAGCAGCGCAGATCTTAGCAGGGGAGTCTATGGCTACACCTTC
-	TRBV6-2/TRBV6-3	few	TRBJ1-1	CASSPPVKSAEAFF	TGTGCCAGCAGTCCCCCTGTCAAGAGCGCTGAAGCTTTCTTT
TRBD2	TRBV7-9	-	TRBJ2-5	CASSLGTSGLEETQYF	TGTGCCAGCAGCTTAGGGACTAGCGGCCTCGAAGAGACCCAGTACTTC
-	TRBV27	-	TRBJ2-5	CASSTRGTLETQYF	TGTGCCAGCAGCACACGCGGGACGTTAGAGACCCAGTACTTC
-	TRBV6-6	-	TRBJ1-1	CASGAFTEAFF	TGTGCCAGCGGGGCCTTTACTGAAGCTTTCTTT
-	TRBV25-1	-	TRBJ2-3	CASSESGHTDTQYF	TGTGCCAGCAGTGAATCCGGGCACACAGATACGCAGTATTTT
-	TRBV20-1	-	TRBJ2-7	CSVITRPETGEQYF	TGCAGTGTCATTACCCGACCAGAAACCGGCGAGCAGTACTTC
TRBD2	TRBV15	few	TRBJ2-1	CATSRDQKLAGAEQFF	TGTGCCACCAGCAGAGATCAGAAATTAGCGGGAGCTGAGCAGTTCTTC
TRBD2	TRBV12-3/TRBV12-4	many	TRBJ2-7	CASSFSGGPYEQYF	TGTGCCAGCAGTTTTAGCGGGGGTCCCTACGAGCAGTACTTC
TRBD1	TRBV29-1	many	TRBJ1-2	CSVGHRGLGYTF	TGCAGCGTTGGACACAGGGGGCTCGGCTACACCTTC
-	TRBV25-1	few	TRBJ1-4	CASSEWGRGGEKLFF	TGTGCCAGCAGTGAATGGGGAAGGGGAGGTGAAAAACTGTTTTTT
-	TRBV7-2	few	TRBJ1-6	CASRREHLSSYNSPLHF	TGTGCCAGCAGGCGCGAGCATTTAAGCTCCTATAATTCACCCCTCCACTTT
TRBD1	TRBV29-1	few	TRBJ1-2	CSVRTGGRGYTF	TGCAGCGTTCGGACAGGGGGCCGTGGCTACACCTTC
-	TRBV14	many	TRBJ2-7	CASSQDRTYEQYF	TGTGCCAGCAGCCAAGACAGAACCTACGAGCAGTACTTC
-	TRBV3-1	few	TRBJ2-3	CASSQDLQILTQYF	TGTGCCAGCAGCCAAGATCTCCAAATACTTACGCAGTATTTT
-	TRBV12-3/TRBV12-4	-	TRBJ1-6	CASSPQGSPLHF	TGTGCCAGCAGTCCCCAGGGCTCACCCCTCCACTTT
-	TRBV5-1	-	TRBJ2-3	CASSPADSSTDTQYF	TGCGCCAGCAGCCCGGCCGATTCTAGCACAGATACGCAGTATTTT
-	TRBV12-3/TRBV12-4	-	TRBJ1-1	CASSSQVLNTEAFF	TGTGCCAGCAGTTCACAGGTTCTGAACACTGAAGCTTTCTTT
-	TRBV3-1	many	TRBJ2-1	CASSLGVTYNEQFF	TGTGCCAGCAGCCTTGGCGTAACCTACAATGAGCAGTTCTTC
TRBD2	TRBV14	-	TRBJ2-1	CASSLPGLAYNNEQFF	TGTGCCAGCAGCCTCCCGGGACTAGCGTACAATAATGAGCAGTTCTTC
-	TRBV12-3/TRBV12-4	-	TRBJ2-2	CASSFRGFAGELFF	TGTGCCAGCAGTTTTCGAGGGTTCGCCGGGGAGCTGTTTTTT
-	TRBV29-1	-	TRBJ1-1	CSVEGWGNTEAFF	TGCAGCGTTGAGGGTTGGGGAAACACTGAAGCTTTCTTT
TRBD1	TRBV7-2	few	TRBJ1-5	CASSPQGLVNQPQHF	TGTGCCAGCAGCCCACAGGGGTTGGTGAATCAGCCCCAGCATTTT
-	TRBV12-3/TRBV12-4	-	TRBJ2-4	CAGSLGGFAKNIQYF	TGTGCCGGCAGTTTAGGAGGGTTCGCCAAAAACATTCAGTACTTC
-	TRBV20-1	few	TRBJ2-3	CSRRDRGGGDTQYF	TGCAGTAGACGCGACCGTGGTGGTGGAGATACGCAGTATTTT
TRBD1	TRBV29-1	-	TRBJ2-7	CSVDSGTGSYEQYF	TGCAGCGTTGATAGTGGGACAGGATCCTACGAGCAGTACTTC
-	TRBV28	-	TRBJ2-4	CASGEAGAKNIQYF	TGTGCCAGTGGTGAGGCAGGAGCCAAAAACATTCAGTACTTC
-	TRBV11-2	few	TRBJ1-5	CASSFVGGREPQHF	TGTGCCAGCAGCTTTGTGGGTGGGCGGGAGCCCCAGCATTTT
-	TRBV6-5	few	TRBJ2-3	CASSYSASRDTQYF	TGTGCCAGCAGTTACTCGGCTAGTAGGGATACGCAGTATTTT
TRBD1	TRBV5-1	few	TRBJ2-7	CASSPDRVQSYEQYF	TGCGCCAGCAGCCCCGACAGGGTTCAAAGCTACGAGCAGTACTTC
-	TRBV29-1	many	TRBJ2-5	CSVEVQLWKTQYF	TGCAGCGTTGAAGTGCAACTTTGGAAGACCCAGTACTTC
-	TRBV29-1	many	TRBJ2-7	CSVEKGPYEQYF	TGCAGCGTGGAGAAAGGGCCCTACGAGCAGTACTTC
-	TRBV7-2	few	TRBJ2-4	CASSLVYVGGAKNIQYF	TGTGCCAGCAGCTTAGTGTACGTGGGGGGAGCCAAAAACATTCAGTACTTC
-	TRBV12-3/TRBV12-4	few	TRBJ2-1	CASSQERSEQFF	TGTGCCAGCAGCCAGGAGCGGAGTGAGCAGTTCTTC
-	TRBV16	few	TRBJ2-4	CASSQSDNIQYF	TGTGCCAGCAGCCAATCTGATAACATTCAGTACTTC
TRBD2	TRBV20-1	few	TRBJ2-1	CSAPGLAGTAEQFF	TGCAGTGCCCCTGGACTAGCGGGAACTGCTGAGCAGTTCTTC
TRBD1	TRBV18	-	TRBJ2-7	CASSLRTGSTYEQYF	TGTGCCAGCTCCCTCAGGACAGGGAGCACCTACGAGCAGTACTTC
-	TRBV29-1	many	TRBJ2-7	CSVVGVYEQYF	TGCAGCGTTGTGGGGGTCTACGAGCAGTACTTC
-	TRBV7-9	-	TRBJ2-1	CASSSVRDQFF	TGTGCCAGCAGCTCGGTCAGGGACCAGTTCTTC
TRBD1	TRBV2	-	TRBJ1-2	CASSDKGTGLDYGYTF	TGTGCCAGCAGTGATAAGGGGACAGGCCTGGACTATGGCTACACCTTC